The 30 T cell receptor beta chains reported below all come from one sample, sequenced in a study of blood T cells in healthy people across ages. The second PCR ran roughly 6 to 11 cycles with a sample-barcoded 5' primer and J-beta primers. TCRdb reanalysed the 5' RACE reads using MiXCR and keeps one entry per CDR3 protein. The sample has about 600,000 distinct CDR3 sequences, around 48% seen once; the top ten hold just under 25%. The sequencing input was blood. The receptors come from a man aged 80 or over in good health.

This clonotype has a handful of counts. The rearrangement joins TRBV7-2 to TRBJ2-1; 8 bases line up with TRBD1. The J segment lost 0 bases and the V segment lost 5 bases, leaving 6 bases of the junction unmatched. Looked up from germline, CDR1 is SGHTA and CDR2 is FQGNSA. The CDR3 consists of 16 residues. CDR3 region: CASSITGTGSYNEQFF. In nucleotides, the CDR3 is TGTGCCAGCAGCATCACCGGGACAGGCTCCTACAATGAGCAGTTCTTC.

This chain joins TRBV27 and TRBJ2-5, with no clear D. V lost 3 bases, J lost 2 bases, and 7 bases lay in between. Germline lookup yields CDR1 MNHEY and CDR2 SMNVEV (reference sequence). This CDR3 spans 13 amino acids. The DNA for the CDR3 is TGTGCCAGCAGTTTCATAGGGCAAGAGACCCAGTACTTC. It encodes CASSFIGQETQYF.

The sample holds one count of this clonotype. The chain employs TRBV6-2 or TRBV6-3 and TRBJ2-7; 8 bases map to TRBD2. The CDR3 consists of 13 residues. In germline, CDR1 is MNHEY, CDR2 SVGEGT. V was pared by 8 bases and J by 2 bases, with 5 bases of the junction left unmatched. The CDR3 is CASLAGGTYEQYF. CDR3 DNA sequence: TGTGCCAGCTTGGCGGGGGGAACCTACGAGCAGTACTTC.

This clonotype was observed a few times. The chain couples TRBV29-1 to TRBJ2-5, with 9 bases aligning to TRBD1. Germline V gene data show CDR1 as SQVTM and CDR2 as ANQGSEA. J lost 5 bases, V lost 6 bases, and 10 bases had no gene match. The length of the CDR3 is 14 residues. As DNA, the CDR3 is TGCAGCGTCCCAACCGGGACAGGGCGTGAGACCCAGTACTTC. This gives the protein CSVPTGTGRETQYF.

V and J are TRBV7-2 and TRBJ2-1; D is undetermined. Trimming took off 0 bases at V and 8 bases at J, with 8 bases between the two ends. The CDR3 totals 13 residues. Germline V gene sequence: CDR1 SGHTA, CDR2 FQGNSA. The CDR3 bases are TGTGCCAGCAGCTTAGCGCCGTCCTATGAGCAGTTCTTC. Protein sequence: CASSLAPSYEQFF.

This clonotype was counted only a few times. This chain joins TRBV5-1 and TRBJ2-3, with 7 bases lining up with TRBD1. CDR3 length: 16 residues. Trimming at V came to 4 bases and at J to 0 bases, leaving 8 bases not matched to a gene. Germline V CDR1 and CDR2: SGHRS, YFSETQ. CDR3 DNA sequence: TGCGCCAGCAGCCCGGTCTACAGGGGAAGCACAGATACGCAGTATTTT. Amino acid sequence: CASSPVYRGSTDTQYF.

This clonotype was counted between two and nine times. The chain recombines TRBV27 with TRBJ2-1; possibly TRBD1 for D (5 bases). This CDR3 has 14 residues. V lost 3 bases and J 3 bases, leaving 9 bases between the germline ends. Germline V gene data show CDR1 as MNHEY and CDR2 as SMNVEV (reference sequence). CDR3 DNA sequence: TGTGCCAGCAGTTTCCCTGGACACTACAATGAGCAGTTCTTC. This encodes CASSFPGHYNEQFF.

Only a few counts were recorded for this clonotype. This rearrangement joins TRBV5-6 to TRBJ2-3, with a tentative D call TRBD1 (6 bases). CDR1 and CDR2 (germline): SGHDT, YYEEEE. The CDR3 covers 15 residues. The germline V and J ends were trimmed by 0 bases and 4 bases, with 12 bases remaining between them. This chain's CDR3 is CASSLAQGIADTQYF. In DNA form, the CDR3 reads TGTGCCAGCAGCTTGGCGCAGGGGATCGCAGATACGCAGTATTTT.

The gene calls are TRBV7-9 and TRBJ1-1; 8 bases align to TRBD1. The CDR3 is 14 amino acids. The junction had 7 bases not matched to a gene; V was cut back by 5 bases and J by 5 bases. CDR1 is SEHNR and CDR2 is FQNEAQ in the germline V gene (reference sequence). The CDR3 nucleotides read TGTGCCAGCAGCAGAGGACAGGGAAGGACTGAAGCTTTCTTT. It is translated as CASSRGQGRTEAFF.

This clonotype was recorded once. J is TRBJ2-2 and V is TRBV29-1, with no clear D. This CDR3 is built from 12 residues. Per the germline V gene, CDR1 is SQVTM and CDR2 is ANQGSEA. V gave up 7 bases and J gave up 2 bases, with 8 bases separating them. CDR3 bases: TGCAGCGGAGGCAGCAACACCGGGGAGCTGTTTTTT. It yields the protein CSGGSNTGELFF.

CDR3 sequence (DNA): TGCGCCAGCAGCCAGGGCCGTGCGGGGGGCACCGGGGAGCTGTTTTTT. Residues: CASSQGRAGGTGELFF. V and J are TRBV4-3 and TRBJ2-2; 8 positions match TRBD2. The ends lost 3 bases at V and 4 bases at J; junction bases unmatched: 7. Germline CDR1 is LGHNA and CDR2 is YSLEER. The CDR3 sequence is 16 residues long.

This clonotype came up many times. This chain links TRBV6-2 or TRBV6-3 with TRBJ2-7, with a possible D match to TRBD2 (6 bases). The CDR3 covers 15 residues. Germline lookup yields CDR1 MNHEY and CDR2 SVGEGT. Trimming removed 2 bases at V and 3 bases at J, with 14 bases between. CDR3 in DNA: TGTGCCAGCAGTTACGGGTCTTCGGGACTCTACGAGCAGTACTTC. Its protein is CASSYGSSGLYEQYF.

The genes are TRBV4-3 and TRBJ2-1; D possibly matches TRBD1 or TRBD2 (5 bases each). Germline CDR1 reads LGHNA; CDR2 reads YSLEER. The CDR3 has 16 residues. V was cut by 4 bases and J by 7 bases, with 20 bases left in between. The chain's CDR3 is CASSRTELGVRNEQFF. CDR3 coding DNA: TGCGCCAGCAGCCGGACTGAGCTGGGGGTGCGAAATGAGCAGTTCTTC.

This chain joins TRBV12-3 or TRBV12-4 and TRBJ1-1, with D uncertain. Trimming cost V 5 bases and J 3 bases, with 10 bases left between them. CDR3 size: 13 residues. This chain's CDR3 is CASSQHRDTEAFF. CDR3 bases: TGTGCCAGCAGTCAACACCGGGACACTGAAGCTTTCTTT.

The chain couples TRBV7-9 to TRBJ2-6; no reliable D call. The CDR3 contains 16 residues. Germline loops: CDR1 SEHNR, CDR2 FQNEAQ (reference sequence). With 5 bases removed from V and 0 bases from J, the gap between germline ends came to 11 bases. The CDR3 reads CASSAEILSGANVLTF. CDR3 bases: TGTGCCAGCAGCGCCGAGATTCTCTCTGGGGCCAACGTCCTGACTTTC.

Regarding this clonotype: Sequence at one end of the junction differs from germline and may be a read error. This chain connects TRBV7-9 to TRBJ2-7; TRBD1 aligns across 10 bases. The germline V gene encodes CDR1 SEHNR and CDR2 FQNEAQ (reference sequence). The CDR3 covers 15 residues. DNA for the CDR3: TGTGCCAGCACCCTATATTTGGGACAGGGGATGAAGCAGTATTTC. Translated, it gives CASTLYLGQGMKQYF.

This clonotype has only a few counts. This chain connects TRBV20-1 to TRBJ2-5, with 9 bases lining up with TRBD2. Germline V lookup: CDR1 DFQATT, CDR2 SNEGSKA (reference sequence). This CDR3 comprises 16 residues. J lost 5 bases, V lost 1 base, and 11 bases had no gene match. The chain's CDR3 is CSARVQASGVGETQYF. CDR3 sequence (DNA): TGCAGTGCTAGAGTACAGGCTAGCGGGGTTGGTGAGACCCAGTACTTC.

This chain uses TRBV11-2 with TRBJ1-2; 7 nucleotides line up with TRBD1. Losses at the gene ends were 4 bases for V and 3 bases for J; bases not matched to a gene: 5. Germline V gene lookup returns CDR1 SGHAT and CDR2 FQNNGV. The CDR3 sequence is 14 residues long. In nucleotides, the CDR3 is TGTGCCAGCAGCTCCCGGACAGGCTACTATGGCTACACCTTC. As protein: CASSSRTGYYGYTF.

The CDR3 region has the DNA TGCGCCAGCAGCCAAGAACTAGCGGGCCGAAGGGCAGAGACCCAGTACTTC. Translation: CASSQELAGRRAETQYF. V gene TRBV4-3 combines with J gene TRBJ2-5; 9 nucleotides match TRBD2. V dropped 0 bases and J dropped 4; count of bases not matched to a gene: 9. CDR3 length equals 17 residues. CDR1 and CDR2 (germline): LGHNA, YSLEER.

Ten or more counts support this clonotype. The rearrangement links TRBV6-5 to TRBJ2-4; TRBD1 matches at 8 bases. V trimming: 6 bases; J trimming: 6 bases; junction bases outside the gene matches: 4. The germline gives CDR1 MNHEY, CDR2 SVGAGI. The CDR3 has 13 amino acids. CDR3 sequence reads: CASRRTGLNIQYF. For the CDR3, the DNA is TGTGCCAGCAGACGGACAGGGTTAAACATTCAGTACTTC.

The rearrangement uses TRBV6-2 or TRBV6-3 and TRBJ1-5, with a weak D call TRBD1 (6 bases). The CDR3 consists of 12 residues. From germline, CDR1 is MNHEY and CDR2 SVGEGT. With 2 bases removed from V and 9 bases from J, the gap between germline ends came to 8 bases. The CDR3 sequence: CASSYGGGPQHF. As DNA, the CDR3 is TGTGCCAGCAGTTACGGAGGGGGGCCCCAGCATTTT.

This clonotype was seen just once. This sequence joins TRBV5-6 and TRBJ2-7; D unresolved. The better agreement between TRBJ2-5 and the DNA end casts doubt on the J call. CDR1 and CDR2 from the germline V gene are SGHDT and YYEEEE. This CDR3 is 14 amino acids long. CDR3 nucleotides: TGTGCCAGCAGCTTGGCCTGGCAGAAAGAGACCCAGTACTTC. It specifies CASSLAWQKETQYF.

This chain connects TRBV20-1 to TRBJ2-7; possibly TRBD2 for D (5 bases). The V end was cut by 6 bases, the J end by 0 bases, with 9 bases between. CDR1 DFQATT and CDR2 SNEGSKA come from the germline V gene (reference sequence). CDR3 length: 12 residues. The CDR3 loop is CSAPGSSYEQYF. CDR3 DNA sequence: TGCAGTGCCCCGGGATCCTCCTACGAGCAGTACTTC.

The rearrangement uses TRBV6-5 and TRBJ1-3, with D maybe TRBD1 (5 bases). CDR1 MNHEY and CDR2 SVGAGI come from the germline V gene. V was trimmed by 6 bases and J by 0 bases, leaving 12 bases between them. CDR3 length equals 15 residues. This CDR3 reads CASSTTASSGNTIYF. CDR3 nucleotide sequence: TGTGCCAGCAGCACGACAGCGAGCTCTGGAAACACCATATATTTT.

This chain uses TRBV5-1 with TRBJ1-5; the D is unclear. Trimming left V 0 bases short and J 2 bases short, with 6 bases between. The CDR3 is 14 amino acids. Germline loops: CDR1 SGHRS, CDR2 YFSETQ. The CDR3 is CASSLDAGNQPQHF. The CDR3 coding sequence is TGCGCCAGCAGCTTGGATGCGGGCAATCAGCCCCAGCATTTT.

V usage is TRBV28 and J usage is TRBJ2-7; weak D call: TRBD1 (5 bases). The V gene lost 6 bases and the J gene lost 8 bases, with 11 bases spanning the gap. The CDR3 is made up of 11 amino acids. Germline-derived CDR1 and CDR2 are MDHEN and SYDVKM. In DNA form, the CDR3 reads TGTGCCAGCAGCGATAACAGGAAGCAGTACTTC. Amino acids: CASSDNRKQYF. Combining the CDR3 with reference TRBV28 and TRBJ2-7 gives the whole variable domain DVKVTQSSRYLVKRTGEKVFLECVQDMDHENMFWYRQDPGLGLRLIYFSYDVKMKEKGDIPEGYSVSREKKERFSLILESASTNQTSMYLCASSDNRKQYFGPGTRLTVT.

This clonotype was seen many times. V usage is TRBV7-2 and J usage is TRBJ2-1; D gene uncertain. This CDR3 region has 14 residues. V lost 3 bases, J lost 4 bases, and 10 bases lay in between. Germline V lookup: CDR1 SGHTA, CDR2 FQGNSA. CDR3 loop: CASSFGREYNEQFF. The DNA for the CDR3 is TGTGCCAGCAGCTTTGGCAGAGAGTACAATGAGCAGTTCTTC. The full variable domain, its missing parts supplied by reference TRBV7-2 and TRBJ2-1, is GAGVSQSPSNKVTEKGKDVELRCDPISGHTALYWYRQSLGQGLEFLIYFQGNSAPDKSGLPSDRFSAERTGGSVSTLTIQRTQQEDSAVYLCASSFGREYNEQFFGPGTRLTVL.

V gene TRBV4-3 combines with J gene TRBJ2-3, with 7 bases aligning to TRBD1. Germline CDR1 and CDR2: LGHNA and YSLEER. V shed 2 bases, J shed 2 bases, and the junction held 4 bases outside the gene matches. This CDR3 region has 15 residues. CDR3 loop: CASSQQTGPTDTQYF. CDR3 nucleotides: TGCGCCAGCAGCCAACAGACAGGGCCCACAGATACGCAGTATTTT.

V usage is TRBV10-3 and J usage is TRBJ2-5; 10 nucleotides match TRBD1. The DNA end is more similar to TRBJ2-7, so the J call may be wrong. Per the germline V gene, CDR1 is ENHRY and CDR2 is SYGVKD. This CDR3 spans 17 amino acids. CDR3 sequence reads: CAISTTTTGGASGEQYF. For the CDR3, the DNA is TGTGCCATCAGCACGACGACGACAGGGGGCGCCTCCGGCGAGCAGTACTTC.

Only one count was recorded for this clonotype. The chain carries TRBV7-9 and TRBJ1-2; the D gene is possibly TRBD1 (5 bases). Germline V CDR1 and CDR2: SEHNR, FQNEAQ (reference sequence). V gave up 4 bases and J gave up 8 bases, with 20 bases separating them. CDR3 length: 15 residues. The CDR3 here is CASSSGTNPLGGYTF. CDR3 sequence (DNA): TGTGCCAGCAGCTCCGGGACCAACCCGCTGGGCGGCTACACCTTC. Based on the CDR3 plus reference TRBV7-9 and TRBJ1-2, the full variable domain is DTGVSQNPRHKITKRGQNVTFRCDPISEHNRLYWYRQTLGQGPEFLTYFQNEAQLEKSRLLSDRFSAERPKGSFSTLEIQRTEQGDSAMYLCASSSGTNPLGGYTFGSGTRLTVV.